The 22 T cell receptor beta chains given below trace back to one sample, sequenced in a study of CD8 T cells in ankylosing spondylitis. Study-level points and caveats: A TCR beta motif of eight or nine highly homologous variants seemed to mark ankylosing spondylitis blood.

One entry per CDR3 protein results from TCRdb running MiXCR on the 5' RACE reads. The sample holds some 840,000 distinct CDR3 sequences, about 10% seen once. These receptors' targets are unknown. The source material was blood, either unsorted or a sorted T cell fraction (not recorded which). Receptors were obtained from a male donor with ankylosing spondylitis.

The rearrangement uses TRBV29-1 and TRBJ2-3; D remains unclear. The V gene lost 4 bases and the J gene lost 0 bases, with 11 bases spanning the gap. There are 14 residues in the CDR3. From germline, CDR1 is SQVTM and CDR2 ANQGSEA. Here the CDR3 DNA reads TGCAGCGTTGGCAAACAGTTTAGCACAGATACGCAGTATTTT. Translation: CSVGKQFSTDTQYF.

The gene calls are TRBV28 and TRBJ2-7; D is perhaps TRBD1 (5 bases). This CDR3 is 15 amino acids long. Trimming removed 2 bases from V and 4 bases from J, with 15 bases in between. The germline gives CDR1 MDHEN, CDR2 SYDVKM. The CDR3 loop reads CASSLTGSFSYEQYF. Here the CDR3 DNA reads TGTGCCAGCAGTTTAACAGGCAGCTTTTCTTACGAGCAGTACTTC.

This clonotype was detected a few times. V gene TRBV18 combines with J gene TRBJ2-7; D may be TRBD2 (5 bases). Germline lookup yields CDR1 KGHSH and CDR2 LQKENI. Trimming took 6 bases from V and 6 from J, leaving 12 bases between them. CDR3 length equals 12 residues. The CDR3 DNA reads as TGTGCCAGCTCCGATGCAGGAGGCGAGCAGTACTTC. It encodes CASSDAGGEQYF.

This clonotype was counted ten times or more. J is TRBJ1-5 and V is TRBV20-1, with D unclear. CDR3 length: 12 amino acids. V was pared by 6 bases and J by 1 base, with 7 bases between. Per germline, CDR1 DFQATT and CDR2 SNEGSKA (reference sequence). The CDR3 protein is CSAHRSNQPQHF. In DNA, the CDR3 is TGCAGTGCCCATCGCAGCAATCAGCCCCAGCATTTT.

This clonotype was observed at least ten times. V usage is TRBV6-5 and J usage is TRBJ2-7; D is ambiguous. Trimming shortened V by 3 bases and J by 0 bases, and 6 bases separated the two germline ends. Germline CDR1 is MNHEY and CDR2 is SVGAGI. The CDR3 is 13 residues long. The CDR3 nucleotides read TGTGCCAGCAGTTATCCTCCCTCCTACGAGCAGTACTTC. It codes for CASSYPPSYEQYF.

The chain uses TRBV9 and TRBJ2-2; TRBD2 agrees at 7 bases. The length of the CDR3 is 18 residues. With 0 bases clipped from V and 0 bases from J, the junction kept 8 bases outside the gene matches. Per germline, CDR1 SGDLS and CDR2 YYNGEE. CDR3 residues: CASSVVFGGSPNTGELFF. CDR3 DNA sequence: TGTGCCAGCAGCGTAGTCTTTGGCGGGAGCCCGAACACCGGGGAGCTGTTTTTT.

This clonotype was seen many times. This chain uses TRBV4-2 with TRBJ2-7, with D perhaps TRBD1 (6 bases). Germline lookup yields CDR1 LGHNA and CDR2 YNFKEQ. The V and J ends lost 2 bases and 7 bases respectively, with 24 bases between them. The CDR3 contains 17 residues. The CDR3 loop is CASSQLSRGPPGEEQYF. The CDR3 DNA sequence: TGTGCCAGCAGCCAACTCTCAAGAGGGCCACCAGGGGAGGAGCAGTACTTC.

The chain links TRBV6-2 or TRBV6-3 to TRBJ2-3; D is uncertain. V was clipped by 2 bases and J by 4 bases, with 7 bases between them. The CDR3 contains 13 residues. CDR1 and CDR2 from the germline V gene are MNHEY and SVGEGT. The CDR3 nucleotides are TGTGCCAGCAGTTACGGAACTCCAGATACGCAGTATTTT. Translating it yields CASSYGTPDTQYF.

This clonotype was counted ten times or more. The chain links TRBV6-2 or TRBV6-3 to TRBJ1-5; no firm D call. Germline V lookup: CDR1 MNHEY, CDR2 SVGEGT. The V gene lost 6 bases and the J gene lost 2 bases, with 14 bases spanning the gap. The CDR3 has 15 residues. CDR3 in amino acids: CASSLQTRGNQPQHF. CDR3 nucleotide sequence: TGTGCCAGCAGCTTGCAGACACGTGGCAATCAGCCCCAGCATTTT.

This sequence joins TRBV9 and TRBJ1-1, with a weak D call TRBD1 (5 bases). The length of the CDR3 is 17 residues. The V end lost 2 bases, the J end lost 6 bases, and 23 bases lay between the germline ends. The germline gives CDR1 SGDLS, CDR2 YYNGEE. The CDR3 DNA follows: TGTGCCAGCAGCGTCCTAAGAGTCGGGGGAAGCTTTGCTGAAGCTTTCTTT. It encodes CASSVLRVGGSFAEAFF.

The chain uses TRBV10-3 and TRBJ2-1; 8 nucleotides align to TRBD2. The germline CDR1 and CDR2 sequences are ENHRY and SYGVKD. The J segment lost 2 bases and the V segment lost 6 bases, leaving 3 bases of the junction unmatched. The CDR3 is 14 amino acids. CDR3 residues: CAIRSGSPYNEQFF. Here the CDR3 DNA reads TGTGCCATCAGAAGCGGGAGTCCCTACAATGAGCAGTTCTTC.

This clonotype has just a few counts. The V call is TRBV20-1, the J call TRBJ2-1, with 7 bases identical to TRBD2. This CDR3 spans 14 amino acids. Germline CDR1 is DFQATT and CDR2 is SNEGSKA (reference sequence). Unmatched junction bases numbered 3, after V lost 0 bases and J lost 4 bases. The CDR3 sequence is CSARDWRGYNEQFF. In DNA form, the CDR3 reads TGCAGTGCTAGAGATTGGCGGGGGTACAATGAGCAGTTCTTC.

This clonotype was seen ten or more times. V and J are TRBV5-1 and TRBJ2-3; 12 bases align to TRBD2. The CDR3 covers 15 residues. Germline loops: CDR1 SGHRS, CDR2 YFSETQ. V shed 0 bases, J shed 5 bases, and the junction held 1 base outside the gene matches. DNA of the CDR3: TGCGCCAGCAGCTTGGTACTAGCGGGGGGAGATACGCAGTATTTT. As protein: CASSLVLAGGDTQYF.

In its sample, this clonotype was seen a few times. This chain uses TRBV11-2 with TRBJ2-3; perhaps TRBD1 as D (5 bases). The better agreement between TRBJ1-5 and the DNA end casts doubt on the J call. There are 16 residues in the CDR3. CDR1 SGHAT and CDR2 FQNNGV come from the germline V gene. Here the CDR3 reads CASSSIRGGRGNTQHF. DNA of the CDR3: TGTGCCAGCAGCTCTATCCGGGGGGGAAGAGGGAATACGCAGCATTTT.

This clonotype was picked up a small number of times. The junction differs from germline at one of its ends, possibly a read error. The rearrangement uses TRBV7-9 and TRBJ1-2; D possibly corresponds to TRBD1 (5 bases). CDR1 and CDR2 from the germline V gene are SEHNR and FQNEAQ (reference sequence). The CDR3 consists of 13 residues. The CDR3 region has the DNA TGTGCCAGCAGTTTAGGGGCCGTCAACGGCTACACCTTC. It yields the protein CASSLGAVNGYTF.

This clonotype was observed a few times. The chain is built from TRBV12-3 or TRBV12-4 and TRBJ2-1; 8 nucleotides line up with TRBD1. V was pared by 3 bases and J by 9 bases, with 7 bases of the junction left unmatched. The CDR3 spans 14 residues. In nucleotides, the CDR3 is TGTGCCAGCAGTTTGCAGGGGGCCTGGAGTGAGCAGTTCTTC. Residues: CASSLQGAWSEQFF.

This chain links TRBV5-1 with TRBJ1-1; TRBD1 matches 7 bases. This CDR3 is 15 amino acids long. Germline V gene sequence: CDR1 SGHRS, CDR2 YFSETQ. J lost 1 base, V lost 3 bases, and 6 bases had no gene match. The DNA for the CDR3 is TGCGCCAGCAGCTCGACACGACAGGGGAACACTGAAGCTTTCTTT. Its translation: CASSSTRQGNTEAFF.

The J gene is TRBJ1-5, the V gene TRBV12-3 or TRBV12-4; D gene uncertain. The CDR3 covers 14 residues. Deletions cut 2 bases from V and 9 bases from J, with 14 bases between. CDR3 in DNA: TGTGCCAGCAGTTTAATGGAGGATCATGGGCCCCAGCATTTT. Amino acids: CASSLMEDHGPQHF.

There are a few counts of this clonotype. The chain has TRBV6-1 and TRBJ2-6; possible D gene TRBD1, 6 bases. This CDR3 is built from 16 residues. Germline loops: CDR1 MNHNS, CDR2 SASEGT. V lost 6 bases and J 0 bases, leaving 12 bases between the germline ends. The CDR3 spells CASRKTGYSGANVLTF. In nucleotides, the CDR3 is TGTGCCAGCAGAAAAACAGGGTACTCTGGGGCCAACGTCCTGACTTTC.

In its sample, this clonotype was seen a few times. The rearrangement joins TRBV5-1 to TRBJ2-3, with D possibly matching TRBD2 (6 bases). Trimming shortened V by 3 bases and J by 3 bases, and 14 bases separated the two germline ends. The CDR3 sequence is 15 residues long. Germline V CDR1 and CDR2: SGHRS, YFSETQ. The DNA for the CDR3 is TGCGCCAGCAGCTCCGGGACCGCGGGAACAGATACGCAGTATTTT. Amino acid sequence: CASSSGTAGTDTQYF.

In this sample, this clonotype turned up a few times. This rearrangement joins TRBV9 to TRBJ1-2; 11 bases agree with TRBD1. The CDR3 loop spans 14 amino acids. J was trimmed by 8 bases and V by 3 bases; bases with no gene match: 6. Germline CDR1 and CDR2: SGDLS and YYNGEE. CDR3 DNA: TGTGCCAGCAGCGCCGGACAGGGGGCGTGGGGCTACACCTTC. Its protein product is CASSAGQGAWGYTF.

The chain joins TRBV7-2 to TRBJ1-1; 7 nucleotides line up with TRBD1. CDR1 is SGHTA, CDR2 FQGNSA, per germline. V lost 6 bases to trimming and J lost 2 bases; unmatched junction nucleotides: 9. CDR3 length equals 15 residues. The CDR3 sequence: CASRGGGGHNTEAFF. As DNA, the CDR3 is TGTGCCAGCAGAGGGGGCGGGGGTCATAACACTGAAGCTTTCTTT.